Sequencing of this TCR beta chain was carried out in a study of vaccination effects on CD4 cells after COVID-19. Measured with immunoSEQ multiplex PCR; TCRdb has only the in-frame clones, and not every one. The sample lists 80,000 to 95,000 clones, more than 60% seen once, with over 0.95% in the top ten. Antigen-specific CD4+ T cells were first expanded with viral peptide pools by the ViraFEST assay and only then sequenced. Culture lasted around eleven days before CD4+ T cell isolation. The participants, recipients of two vaccine doses, got either BNT162b2 or mRNA-1273. With regard to this clone: Its antigen is still unknown. Its ends do not fully match the called genes, so a read error is possible.

Per the germline V gene, CDR1 is MDHEN and CDR2 is SYDVKM. This CDR3 region has 12 residues. The TCR was taken from a human donor who received a COVID-19 vaccine. The input for sequencing was CD4+ T cells from PBMCs cultured with HCoV-OC43 spike peptides, taken after COVID-19 vaccination. Indicated subset: HCoV-OC43 spike overlapping peptide pool stimulation. The chain recombines TRBV28 with TRBJ1-4; TRBD1 matches at 7 bases. CDR3 sequence: CASRTSPGQVVF. As DNA, the CDR3 is TGTGCCAGCAGGACCTCCCCTGGACAGGTAGTTTTT.